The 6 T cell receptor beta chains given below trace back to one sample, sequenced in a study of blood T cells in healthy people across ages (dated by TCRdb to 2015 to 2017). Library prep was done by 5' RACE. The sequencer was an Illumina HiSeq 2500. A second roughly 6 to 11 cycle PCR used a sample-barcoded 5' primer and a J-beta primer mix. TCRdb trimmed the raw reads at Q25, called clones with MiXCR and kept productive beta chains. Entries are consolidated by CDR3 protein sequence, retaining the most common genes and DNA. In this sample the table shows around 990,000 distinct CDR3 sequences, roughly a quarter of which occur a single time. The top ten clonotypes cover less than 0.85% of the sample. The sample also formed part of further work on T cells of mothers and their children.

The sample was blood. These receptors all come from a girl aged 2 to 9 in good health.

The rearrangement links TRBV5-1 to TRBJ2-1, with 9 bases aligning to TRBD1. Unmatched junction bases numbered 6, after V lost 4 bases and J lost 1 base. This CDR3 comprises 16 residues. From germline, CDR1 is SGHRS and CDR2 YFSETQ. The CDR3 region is CASSARDRESYNEQFF. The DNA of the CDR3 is TGCGCCAGCAGCGCGCGGGACAGGGAATCCTACAATGAGCAGTTCTTC.

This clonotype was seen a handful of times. The CDR3 DNA is TGTGCCAGCAGCCTCATCACTGGGGCTGAAGCTTTCTTT. It specifies CASSLITGAEAFF. The chain recombines TRBV12-3 or TRBV12-4 with TRBJ1-1; the D is unclear. Trimming stripped 6 bases from V and 6 bases from J, with 14 bases between. The CDR3 has 13 residues.

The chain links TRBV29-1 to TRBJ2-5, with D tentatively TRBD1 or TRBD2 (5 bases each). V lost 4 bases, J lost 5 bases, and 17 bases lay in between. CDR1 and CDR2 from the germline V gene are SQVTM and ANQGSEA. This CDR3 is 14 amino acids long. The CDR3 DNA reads TGCAGCGTTGGGTGGGACCCCGCGTCGGAGACCCAGTACTTC. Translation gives CSVGWDPASETQYF. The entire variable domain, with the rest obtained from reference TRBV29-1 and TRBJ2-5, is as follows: SAVISQKPSRDICQRGTSLTIQCQVDSQVTMMFWYRQQPGQSLTLIATANQGSEATYESGFVIDKFPISRPNLTFSTLTVSNMSPEDSSIYLCSVGWDPASETQYFGPGTRLLVL.

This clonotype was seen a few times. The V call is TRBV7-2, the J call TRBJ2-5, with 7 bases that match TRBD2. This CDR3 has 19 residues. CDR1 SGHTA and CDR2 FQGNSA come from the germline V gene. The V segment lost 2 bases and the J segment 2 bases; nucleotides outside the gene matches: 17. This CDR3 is CASSLLWGPSGRGQETQYF. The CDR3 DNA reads TGTGCCAGCAGCTTATTATGGGGACCTAGCGGAAGAGGGCAAGAGACCCAGTACTTC.

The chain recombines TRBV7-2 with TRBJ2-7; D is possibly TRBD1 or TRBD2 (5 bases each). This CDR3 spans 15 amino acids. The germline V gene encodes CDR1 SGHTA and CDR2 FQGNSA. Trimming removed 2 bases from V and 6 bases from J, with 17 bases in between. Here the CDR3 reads CASSLNSGTVLEQYF. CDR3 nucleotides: TGTGCCAGCAGCTTAAACTCCGGGACCGTACTCGAGCAGTACTTC. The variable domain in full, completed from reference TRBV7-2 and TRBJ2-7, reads GAGVSQSPSNKVTEKGKDVELRCDPISGHTALYWYRQSLGQGLEFLIYFQGNSAPDKSGLPSDRFSAERTGGSVSTLTIQRTQQEDSAVYLCASSLNSGTVLEQYFGPGTRLTVT.

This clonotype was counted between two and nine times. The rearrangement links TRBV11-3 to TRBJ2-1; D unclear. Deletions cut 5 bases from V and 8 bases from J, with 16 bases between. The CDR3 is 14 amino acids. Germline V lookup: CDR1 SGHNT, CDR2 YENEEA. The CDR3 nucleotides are TGTGCCAGCAGCGGGGAAGACCGGCCCTATGAGCAGTTCTTC. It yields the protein CASSGEDRPYEQFF.